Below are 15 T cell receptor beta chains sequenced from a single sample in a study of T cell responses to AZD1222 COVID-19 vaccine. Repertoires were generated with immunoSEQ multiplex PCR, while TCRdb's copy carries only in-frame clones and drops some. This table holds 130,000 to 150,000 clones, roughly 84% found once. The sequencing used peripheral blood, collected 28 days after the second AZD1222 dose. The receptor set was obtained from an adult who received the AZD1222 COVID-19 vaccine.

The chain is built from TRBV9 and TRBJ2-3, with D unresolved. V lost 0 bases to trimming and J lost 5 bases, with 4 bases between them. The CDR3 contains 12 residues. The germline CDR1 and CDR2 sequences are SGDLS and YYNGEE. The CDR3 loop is CASSVVQDTQYF. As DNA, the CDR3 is TGTGCCAGCAGCGTAGTTCAAGATACGCAGTATTTT. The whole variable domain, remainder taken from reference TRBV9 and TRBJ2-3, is DSGVTQTPKHLITATGQRVTLRCSPRSGDLSVYWYQQSLDQGLQFLIQYYNGEERAKGNILERFSAQQFPDLHSELNLSSLELGDSALYFCASSVVQDTQYFGPGTRLTVL.

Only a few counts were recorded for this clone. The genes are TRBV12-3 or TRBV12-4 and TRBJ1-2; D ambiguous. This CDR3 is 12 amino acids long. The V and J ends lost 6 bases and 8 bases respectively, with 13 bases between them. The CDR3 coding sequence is TGTGCCAGCAGGCACGGACTAGGGGGCTACACCTTC. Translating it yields CASRHGLGGYTF.

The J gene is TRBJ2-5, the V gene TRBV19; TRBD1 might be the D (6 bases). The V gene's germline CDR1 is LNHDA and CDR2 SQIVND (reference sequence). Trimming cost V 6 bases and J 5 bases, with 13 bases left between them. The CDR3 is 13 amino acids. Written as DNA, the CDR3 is TGTGCCAGTAGCACCCTCAGGGGTGAGACCCAGTACTTC. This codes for CASSTLRGETQYF.

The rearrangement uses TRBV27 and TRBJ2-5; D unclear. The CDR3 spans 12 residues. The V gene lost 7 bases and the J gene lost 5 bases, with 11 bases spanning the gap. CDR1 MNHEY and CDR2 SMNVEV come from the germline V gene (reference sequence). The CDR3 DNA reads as TGTGCCAGCATGTCGGTAGCTGAGACCCAGTACTTC. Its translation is CASMSVAETQYF.

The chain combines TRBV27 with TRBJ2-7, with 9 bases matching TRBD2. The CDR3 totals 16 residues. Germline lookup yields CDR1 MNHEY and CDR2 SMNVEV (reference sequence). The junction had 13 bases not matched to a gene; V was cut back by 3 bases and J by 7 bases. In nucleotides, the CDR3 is TGTGCCAGCAGTTTCTCTAGCGGGGTAGCCCCTCGAGAGCAGTACTTC. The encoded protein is CASSFSSGVAPREQYF.

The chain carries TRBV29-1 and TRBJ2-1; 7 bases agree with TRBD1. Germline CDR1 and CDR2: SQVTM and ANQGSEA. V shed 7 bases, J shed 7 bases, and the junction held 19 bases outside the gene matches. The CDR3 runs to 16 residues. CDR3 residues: CSARGGLKGAQNEQFF. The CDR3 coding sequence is TGCAGCGCCCGAGGAGGTTTAAAGGGGGCGCAGAATGAGCAGTTCTTC.

CDR3 bases: TGCGCCAGCAGCTTGACAGGGGGCAACTATGGCTACACCTTC. Its translation: CASSLTGGNYGYTF. This chain uses TRBV5-1 with TRBJ1-2, with 9 bases fitting TRBD1. The J segment lost 2 bases and the V segment lost 1 base, leaving 0 bases of the junction unmatched. The CDR3 sequence is 14 residues long. Germline V gene data show CDR1 as SGHRS and CDR2 as YFSETQ.

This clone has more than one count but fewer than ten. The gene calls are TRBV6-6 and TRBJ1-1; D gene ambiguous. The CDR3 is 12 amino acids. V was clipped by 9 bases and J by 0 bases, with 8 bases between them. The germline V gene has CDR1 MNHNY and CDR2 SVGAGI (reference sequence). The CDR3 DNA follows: TGTGCCAGTACAAACTTGAACACTGAAGCTTTCTTT. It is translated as CASTNLNTEAFF.

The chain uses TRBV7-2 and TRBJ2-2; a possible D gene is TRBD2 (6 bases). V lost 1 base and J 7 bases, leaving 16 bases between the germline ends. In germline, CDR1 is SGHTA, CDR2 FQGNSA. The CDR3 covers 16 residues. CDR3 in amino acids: CASSLDWGELGGELFF. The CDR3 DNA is TGTGCCAGCAGCTTAGATTGGGGGGAGTTAGGCGGGGAGCTGTTTTTT.

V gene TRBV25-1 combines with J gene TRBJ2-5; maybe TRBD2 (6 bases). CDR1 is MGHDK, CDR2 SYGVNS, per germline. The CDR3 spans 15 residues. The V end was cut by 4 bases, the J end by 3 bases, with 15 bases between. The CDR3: CASSALGSGEETQYF. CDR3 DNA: TGTGCCAGCAGTGCCCTGGGTAGCGGAGAAGAGACCCAGTACTTC.

The CDR3 bases are TGTGCCAGCAGTTATCGTGGGACAGGGGGCACTGAAGCTTTCTTT. Residues: CASSYRGTGGTEAFF. The V call is TRBV6-5, the J call TRBJ1-1; 11 bases line up with TRBD1. The length of the CDR3 is 15 residues. From germline, CDR1 is MNHEY and CDR2 SVGAGI. The V segment lost 3 bases and the J segment 4 bases; nucleotides outside the gene matches: 4.

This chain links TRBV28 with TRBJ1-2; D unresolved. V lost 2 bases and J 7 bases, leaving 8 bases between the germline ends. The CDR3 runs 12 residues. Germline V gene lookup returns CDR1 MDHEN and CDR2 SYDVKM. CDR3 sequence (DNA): TGTGCCAGCAGTTTACCAGGAGCTGGCTACACCTTC. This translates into CASSLPGAGYTF.

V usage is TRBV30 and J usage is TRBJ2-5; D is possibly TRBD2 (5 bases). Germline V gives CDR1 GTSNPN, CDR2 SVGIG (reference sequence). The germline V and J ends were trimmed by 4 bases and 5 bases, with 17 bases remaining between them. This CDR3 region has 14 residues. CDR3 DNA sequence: TGTGCCTGGATGTTCGGCGGGCGCGGGGAGACCCAGTACTTC. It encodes CAWMFGGRGETQYF.

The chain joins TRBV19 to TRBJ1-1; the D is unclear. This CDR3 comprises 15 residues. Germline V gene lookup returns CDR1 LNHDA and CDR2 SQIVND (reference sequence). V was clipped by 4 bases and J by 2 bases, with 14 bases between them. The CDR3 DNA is TGTGCCAGTAGTACCCCCCCAAGAGGAAACACTGAAGCTTTCTTT. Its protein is CASSTPPRGNTEAFF.

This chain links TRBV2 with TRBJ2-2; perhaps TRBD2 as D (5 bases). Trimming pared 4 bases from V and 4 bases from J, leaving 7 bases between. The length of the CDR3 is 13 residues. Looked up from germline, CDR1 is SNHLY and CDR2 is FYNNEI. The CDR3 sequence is CASSGGFTGELFF. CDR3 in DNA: TGTGCCAGCAGTGGAGGGTTCACCGGGGAGCTGTTTTTT.